Below are 10 T cell receptor beta chains sequenced from a single sample in a study of blood T cell repertoires in COVID-19. Method: immunoSEQ multiplex PCR; TCRdb's copy keeps in-frame clones and lacks some. There are around 46,000 clones in the sample; about 87% occur only once, and approximately 15% lies in the top ten. The sample taken for sequencing was peripheral blood. The receptors come from a human donor in a cohort sampled during active COVID-19.

J is TRBJ2-1 and V is TRBV19; the match to TRBD2 covers 13 bases. After removal of 4 bases from V and 6 bases from J, the junction contained 9 bases not matched to a gene. The CDR3 contains 17 residues. Germline CDR1 and CDR2: LNHDA and SQIVND (reference sequence). The CDR3 nucleotides are TGTGCCAGTAGTACCTTTTCACTAGCGGGGGGGCCCAATGAGCAGTTCTTC. It yields the protein CASSTFSLAGGPNEQFF.

The rearrangement links TRBV15 to TRBJ2-7; TRBD1 matches at 10 bases. The CDR3 loop spans 15 amino acids. Trimming removed 0 bases from V and 3 bases from J; junction bases left unmatched: 2. CDR1 LNHNV and CDR2 YYDKDF come from the germline V gene (reference sequence). The CDR3 spells CATSRDRTGGYEQYF. CDR3 nucleotide sequence: TGTGCCACCAGCAGAGATCGGACAGGGGGCTACGAGCAGTACTTC.

CDR3 nucleotide sequence: TGTGCCAGCAGTTTAAGACAGCCCTACACCCTAGTATCGGGGGGCGGGGAGCTGTTTTTT. Protein: CASSLRQPYTLVSGGGELFF. This rearrangement joins TRBV28 to TRBJ2-2, with 7 bases fitting TRBD2. The V segment lost 2 bases and the J segment 7 bases; nucleotides outside the gene matches: 22. The CDR3 has 20 amino acids. CDR1 is MDHEN and CDR2 is SYDVKM in the germline V gene.

CDR3 DNA: TGTGCCAGCAACTACGGGACTAGCGGGAGTAGCAATGAGCAGTTCTTC. Amino acid sequence: CASNYGTSGSSNEQFF. This sequence joins TRBV9 and TRBJ2-1; 14 positions match TRBD2. The CDR3 spans 16 residues. With 6 bases clipped from V and 6 bases from J, the junction kept 8 bases outside the gene matches. Germline CDR1 SGDLS, CDR2 YYNGEE.

CDR3 residues: CATSGSNIQYF. In nucleotides, the CDR3 is TGTGCCACCTCAGGGTCAAACATTCAGTACTTC. V is TRBV28 and J is TRBJ2-4; TRBD1 might be the D (5 bases). V was clipped by 10 bases and J by 6 bases, with 10 bases between them. The CDR3 totals 11 residues. The germline V gene has CDR1 MDHEN and CDR2 SYDVKM.

The chain couples TRBV7-8 to TRBJ2-1; D is possibly TRBD2 (6 bases). There are 15 residues in the CDR3. Germline V lookup: CDR1 SGHVS, CDR2 FQNEAQ. V shed 4 bases and J shed 9 bases, with 19 bases lying between them. CDR3 sequence: CASSSTGPAGSEQFF. The CDR3 DNA reads TGTGCCAGCAGCTCAACCGGGCCGGCGGGGAGTGAGCAGTTCTTC. Drawing the rest from reference TRBV7-8 and TRBJ2-1, the complete variable domain is GAGVSQSPRYKVAKRGQDVALRCDPISGHVSLFWYQQALGQGPEFLTYFQNEAQLDKSGLPSDRFFAERPEGSVSTLKIQRTQQEDSAVYLCASSSTGPAGSEQFFGPGTRLTVL.

The rearrangement uses TRBV18 and TRBJ1-4; D gene ambiguous. CDR3 length: 15 residues. Trimming shortened V by 6 bases and J by 3 bases, and 14 bases separated the two germline ends. The germline V gene encodes CDR1 KGHSH and CDR2 LQKENI. For the CDR3, the DNA is TGTGCCAGCTCCAACGGGTATCTTCCTAATGAAAAACTGTTTTTT. It encodes CASSNGYLPNEKLFF. The variable domain in full, completed from reference TRBV18 and TRBJ1-4, reads NAGVMQNPRHLVRRRGQEARLRCSPMKGHSHVYWYRQLPEEGLKFMVYLQKENIIDESGMPKERFSAEFPKEGPSILRIQQVVRGDSAAYFCASSNGYLPNEKLFFGSGTQLSVL.

The chain couples TRBV28 to TRBJ2-7, with 10 bases fitting TRBD2. V lost 6 bases and J lost 3; bases outside the gene matches: 5. This CDR3 has 14 amino acids. CDR1 is MDHEN, CDR2 SYDVKM, per germline. The CDR3 region is CASSPSGRVYEQYF. In DNA, the CDR3 is TGTGCCAGCAGCCCTAGCGGGAGAGTCTACGAGCAGTACTTC.

The chain employs TRBV10-3 and TRBJ2-7; possibly TRBD2 for D (5 bases). Germline assignment: CDR1 ENHRY and CDR2 SYGVKD. Trimming stripped 8 bases from V and 0 bases from J, with 8 bases between. The length of the CDR3 is 12 residues. CDR3 sequence reads: CAIRGSSYEQYF. DNA of the CDR3: TGTGCCATCCGGGGAAGCTCCTACGAGCAGTACTTC.

This clone was counted once. This chain uses TRBV6-5 with TRBJ2-1, with TRBD2 matching 7 bases. Unmatched junction bases numbered 9, after V lost 8 bases and J lost 8 bases. The germline gives CDR1 MNHEY, CDR2 SVGAGI. This CDR3 spans 13 amino acids. The CDR3: CASRGEGRDEQFF. The CDR3 nucleotides read TGTGCCAGCCGGGGGGAGGGTCGCGATGAGCAGTTCTTC.